These 29 T cell receptor beta chains were all obtained from the same sample, sequenced in a study of OX40 agonist ivuxolimab in advanced cancers. Repertoires were generated with immunoSEQ multiplex PCR, while TCRdb's copy carries only in-frame clones and drops some. Here the sample spans about 26,000 clones, over 60% being singletons. The material was CD4+ or CD8+ T cells sorted from blood, obtained in a trial of the OX40 agonist ivuxolimab. Receptors were obtained from an adult with an advanced solid tumor such as melanoma, head and neck, liver or kidney cancer.

This rearrangement joins TRBV28 to TRBJ1-3; maybe TRBD1 (5 bases). Trimming stripped 6 bases from V and 2 bases from J, with 14 bases between. This CDR3 contains 15 residues. Germline V gene data show CDR1 as MDHEN and CDR2 as SYDVKM. CDR3: CASRYLRGTGNTIYF. CDR3 nucleotides: TGTGCCAGCAGGTACCTCCGGGGGACTGGAAACACCATATATTTT.

The chain carries TRBV19 and TRBJ2-1; D remains unclear. Per the germline V gene, CDR1 is LNHDA and CDR2 is SQIVND (reference sequence). This CDR3 is 12 amino acids long. Trimming removed 5 bases at V and 10 bases at J, with 12 bases between. CDR3 protein: CASSDSLREQFF. The DNA of the CDR3 is TGTGCCAGTAGTGACTCCTTAAGGGAGCAGTTCTTC.

In the case of this clone: This sample also contains other DNA sequences that code for the same CDR3. The chain combines TRBV27 with TRBJ1-2; D not resolved. The CDR3 runs 16 residues. CDR1 MNHEY and CDR2 SMNVEV come from the germline V gene (reference sequence). V gave up 9 bases and J gave up 2 bases, with 22 bases separating them. The CDR3 protein is CASSKLPQQLNYGYTF. DNA for the CDR3: TGTGCCAGTTCTAAACTGCCTCAACAGCTAAACTATGGCTACACCTTC.

The CDR3 DNA is TGTGCCAGCAGCTTGGATCAGGGAATAGATTCACCCCTCCACTTT. Amino acid sequence: CASSLDQGIDSPLHF. The chain couples TRBV5-6 to TRBJ1-6; a possible D gene is TRBD1 (5 bases). V was pared by 0 bases and J by 8 bases, with 12 bases between. The CDR3 has 15 amino acids. Germline V gives CDR1 SGHDT, CDR2 YYEEEE.

The CDR3 sequence is CASSPPQGGGSYEQYF. The CDR3, as DNA: TGTGCCAGCTCACCACCTCAGGGGGGAGGTAGCTACGAGCAGTACTTC. The chain links TRBV18 to TRBJ2-7, with D perhaps TRBD1 (7 bases). The CDR3 extends over 16 amino acids. CDR1 and CDR2 (germline): KGHSH, LQKENI. The V and J ends lost 0 bases and 3 bases respectively, with 15 bases between them. The full variable domain, completed using reference TRBV18 and TRBJ2-7, is NAGVMQNPRHLVRRRGQEARLRCSPMKGHSHVYWYRQLPEEGLKFMVYLQKENIIDESGMPKERFSAEFPKEGPSILRIQQVVRGDSAAYFCASSPPQGGGSYEQYFGPGTRLTVT.

V and J are TRBV7-2 and TRBJ2-3, with D uncertain. Trimming pared 1 base from V and 2 bases from J, leaving 7 bases between. CDR3 length: 14 amino acids. The germline V gene has CDR1 SGHTA and CDR2 FQGNSA. This chain's CDR3 is CASSLGLDTDTQYF. CDR3 nucleotide sequence: TGTGCCAGCAGCTTAGGTCTGGACACAGATACGCAGTATTTT.

The chain links TRBV5-5 to TRBJ1-1; D is ambiguous. There are 15 residues in the CDR3. Trimming cost V 1 base and J 0 bases, with 10 bases left between them. Germline lookup yields CDR1 SGHKS and CDR2 YYEKEE (reference sequence). CDR3 DNA sequence: TGTGCCAGCAGCTTGCTGGAGAGCGTGAACACTGAAGCTTTCTTT. As protein: CASSLLESVNTEAFF. Combining the CDR3 with reference TRBV5-5 and TRBJ1-1 gives the whole variable domain DAGVTQSPTHLIKTRGQQVTLRCSPISGHKSVSWYQQVLGQGPQFIFQYYEKEERGRGNFPDRFSARQFPNYSSELNVNALLLGDSALYLCASSLLESVNTEAFFGQGTRLTVV.

The rearrangement joins TRBV9 to TRBJ2-3; D not resolved. Germline V gene lookup returns CDR1 SGDLS and CDR2 YYNGEE. V lost 0 bases to trimming and J lost 6 bases, with 11 bases between them. The CDR3 has 14 amino acids. The chain's CDR3 is CASSVEPKADTQYF. In DNA form, the CDR3 reads TGTGCCAGCAGCGTAGAACCCAAGGCTGATACGCAGTATTTT.

The V gene is TRBV7-6, the J gene TRBJ1-1; D not resolved. CDR1 and CDR2 (germline): SGHVS, FNYEAQ. Trimming took off 0 bases at V and 3 bases at J, with 11 bases between the two ends. The CDR3 totals 15 residues. CDR3 region: CASSLAGNRDTEAFF. Written as DNA, the CDR3 is TGTGCCAGCAGCTTAGCAGGGAATCGGGACACTGAAGCTTTCTTT.

This clone was recorded a few times. The chain links TRBV7-9 to TRBJ2-3; 9 nucleotides match TRBD2. The CDR3 is 16 amino acids. Germline V lookup: CDR1 SEHNR, CDR2 FQNEAQ (reference sequence). With V trimmed by 6 bases and J by 2 bases, 9 bases remained unmatched. As DNA, the CDR3 is TGTGCCAGCAGGGATAGCGGGGGATGGGTCACAGATACGCAGTATTTT. As protein: CASRDSGGWVTDTQYF. The full variable domain, rest sourced from reference TRBV7-9 and TRBJ2-3, is DTGVSQNPRHKITKRGQNVTFRCDPISEHNRLYWYRQTLGQGPEFLTYFQNEAQLEKSRLLSDRFSAERPKGSFSTLEIQRTEQGDSAMYLCASRDSGGWVTDTQYFGPGTRLTVL.

The chain joins TRBV5-1 to TRBJ1-2; 7 bases agree with TRBD1. The germline gives CDR1 SGHRS, CDR2 YFSETQ. The CDR3 length is 13 residues. The V and J ends lost 4 bases and 8 bases, in that order; junction bases with no gene match: 8. Here the CDR3 reads CASSPLPGQGYTF. The CDR3 nucleotides read TGCGCCAGCAGCCCACTACCGGGACAGGGCTACACCTTC.

The chain uses TRBV7-2 and TRBJ1-2; 7 bases agree with TRBD1. CDR3 size: 12 residues. The ends lost 8 bases at V and 10 bases at J; junction bases unmatched: 10. Germline-derived CDR1 and CDR2 are SGHTA and FQGNSA. The CDR3 sequence: CASAADRRLYTF. The CDR3, as DNA: TGTGCCAGCGCGGCGGACAGGCGGCTCTACACCTTC.

V usage is TRBV14 and J usage is TRBJ1-2; the D gene is possibly TRBD1 (6 bases). Germline-derived CDR1 and CDR2 are SGHDN and FVKESK. V was shortened by 1 base and J by 8 bases, with 11 bases between the two germline ends. This CDR3 contains 13 residues. CDR3 region: CASSQAQGTGYTF. As DNA, the CDR3 is TGTGCCAGCAGCCAAGCCCAGGGGACAGGCTACACCTTC.

CDR3 loop: CASSLSPRGQNTEAFF. The CDR3 coding sequence is TGTGCCAGCAGCTTAAGTCCCCGGGGTCAGAACACTGAAGCTTTCTTT. V is TRBV9 and J is TRBJ1-1; unclear D gene. V dropped 4 bases and J dropped 1 base, with 17 bases sitting between them. CDR3 length: 16 residues. In germline, CDR1 is SGDLS, CDR2 YYNGEE. Supplemented by reference TRBV9 and TRBJ1-1, the full variable domain reads DSGVTQTPKHLITATGQRVTLRCSPRSGDLSVYWYQQSLDQGLQFLIQYYNGEERAKGNILERFSAQQFPDLHSELNLSSLELGDSALYFCASSLSPRGQNTEAFFGQGTRLTVV.

This clone ranks as medium-sized. The chain employs TRBV10-3 and TRBJ1-5; no clear D gene. The CDR3 extends over 12 amino acids. The V end lost 3 bases, the J end lost 4 bases, and 4 bases lay between the germline ends. Germline CDR1 ENHRY, CDR2 SYGVKD. The CDR3 region is CAISDSNQPQHF. The CDR3 bases are TGTGCCATCAGTGATTCGAATCAGCCCCAGCATTTT.

The chain uses TRBV6-5 and TRBJ2-1; D ambiguous. V gave up 5 bases and J gave up 4 bases, with 6 bases separating them. CDR1 and CDR2 (germline): MNHEY, SVGAGI. The CDR3 is 12 amino acids. In DNA, the CDR3 is TGTGCCAGCAGTGACCTTTACAATGAGCAGTTCTTC. Its translation: CASSDLYNEQFF.

V and J are TRBV29-1 and TRBJ1-1, with unresolved D. The CDR3 covers 12 residues. Germline V gene lookup returns CDR1 SQVTM and CDR2 ANQGSEA. V was clipped by 6 bases and J by 7 bases, with 15 bases between them. As DNA, the CDR3 is TGCAGCGTCCAAGGTGGAGTACTTGAAGCTTTCTTT. Protein sequence: CSVQGGVLEAFF.

The genes are TRBV5-6 and TRBJ1-1; TRBD1 is a possible D gene (6 bases). V lost 7 bases, J lost 0 bases, and 13 bases lay in between. CDR3 length equals 14 residues. Germline CDR1 and CDR2: SGHDT and YYEEEE. The CDR3 nucleotides read TGTGCCAGCGTGAAAAGGGGGATGAACACTGAAGCTTTCTTT. Translating gives CASVKRGMNTEAFF.

V usage is TRBV18 and J usage is TRBJ1-5; D possibly corresponds to TRBD1 (5 bases). CDR1 and CDR2 from the germline V gene are KGHSH and LQKENI. V was pared by 0 bases and J by 6 bases, with 12 bases between. The CDR3 has 15 amino acids. CDR3: CASSPPAAGTQPQHF. The CDR3 nucleotides read TGTGCCAGCTCACCACCGGCGGCAGGGACTCAGCCCCAGCATTTT.

The rearrangement joins TRBV19 to TRBJ1-2, with a tentative D call TRBD1 (5 bases). Per the germline V gene, CDR1 is LNHDA and CDR2 is SQIVND (reference sequence). This CDR3 comprises 17 residues. V dropped 3 bases and J dropped 4 bases, with 21 bases sitting between them. CDR3 nucleotide sequence: TGTGCCAGTAGTATTGGGTCGAACTCGGGACGGATCTATGGCTACACCTTC. Translating gives CASSIGSNSGRIYGYTF.

J is TRBJ2-3 and V is TRBV4-3, with 12 nucleotides matching TRBD2. The V and J ends lost 2 bases and 5 bases, in that order; junction bases with no gene match: 5. Germline loops: CDR1 LGHNA, CDR2 YSLEER. The CDR3 has 16 residues. The CDR3 spells CASSQTASGGGDTQYF. As DNA, the CDR3 is TGCGCCAGCAGCCAAACCGCTAGCGGGGGGGGAGATACGCAGTATTTT.

The chain employs TRBV4-1 and TRBJ2-3; a weak D match, TRBD2 (6 bases). V shed 0 bases and J shed 1 base, with 11 bases lying between them. The CDR3 length is 16 residues. From germline, CDR1 is MGHRA and CDR2 YSYEKL. DNA for the CDR3: TGCGCCAGCAGCCAAGAGAAGTGGGGGGGCACAGATACGCAGTATTTT. Its protein is CASSQEKWGGTDTQYF.

The rearrangement uses TRBV28 and TRBJ1-5; D remains unclear. Trimming removed 9 bases at V and 2 bases at J, with 11 bases between. Germline CDR1 reads MDHEN; CDR2 reads SYDVKM. The CDR3 is 13 amino acids. CDR3 sequence reads: CASRMGGNQPQHF. CDR3 sequence (DNA): TGTGCCAGTAGAATGGGTGGCAATCAGCCCCAGCATTTT.

This chain uses TRBV7-3 with TRBJ1-2; TRBD1 matches at 9 bases. Looked up from germline, CDR1 is SGHTA and CDR2 is FQGTGA. The length of the CDR3 is 17 residues. Losses at the gene ends were 1 base for V and 4 bases for J; bases not matched to a gene: 10. CDR3 region: CASSLIGAGQGIYGYTF. The CDR3, as DNA: TGTGCCAGCAGCTTAATTGGAGCGGGACAGGGCATCTATGGCTACACCTTC.

CDR3 residues: CASSGGRGGYGYTF. CDR3 in DNA: TGCGCCAGCAGCGGCGGGAGGGGCGGCTATGGCTACACCTTC. The chain couples TRBV5-1 to TRBJ1-2, with a weak D call TRBD1 (5 bases). The V end was cut by 4 bases, the J end by 4 bases, with 14 bases between. The CDR3 consists of 14 residues. Germline assignment: CDR1 SGHRS and CDR2 YFSETQ.

V is TRBV30 and J is TRBJ1-5, with a weak D call TRBD1 (5 bases). V lost 2 bases and J lost 5, with 7 bases in between. This CDR3 has 12 residues. Germline CDR1 and CDR2: GTSNPN and SVGIG (reference sequence). CDR3 sequence (DNA): TGTGCCTGGAGTATGGGGGATCAGCCCCAGCATTTT. It codes for CAWSMGDQPQHF.

J is TRBJ2-3 and V is TRBV9; D not resolved. Germline CDR1 and CDR2: SGDLS and YYNGEE. The V and J ends lost 0 bases and 2 bases respectively, with 10 bases between them. The CDR3 loop spans 15 amino acids. CDR3 amino acids: CASSVGLLYTDTQYF. The CDR3 DNA sequence: TGTGCCAGCAGCGTAGGCCTACTTTACACAGATACGCAGTATTTT. Variable domain in full (rest from reference TRBV9 and TRBJ2-3): DSGVTQTPKHLITATGQRVTLRCSPRSGDLSVYWYQQSLDQGLQFLIQYYNGEERAKGNILERFSAQQFPDLHSELNLSSLELGDSALYFCASSVGLLYTDTQYFGPGTRLTVL.

In this sample, this clone turned up a few times. The V gene is TRBV6-1, the J gene TRBJ1-4, with 7 bases lining up with TRBD1. V lost 2 bases, J lost 14 bases, and 11 bases stayed unmatched. The V gene's germline CDR1 is MNHNS and CDR2 SASEGT. CDR3 length: 14 amino acids. Here the CDR3 DNA reads TGTGCCAGCAGTGAAAGGAAGAGGGACAGCTACCTGTTTTTT. Translation: CASSERKRDSYLFF.

The chain has TRBV7-3 and TRBJ2-3; no clear D gene. V lost 6 bases to trimming and J lost 0 bases, with 7 bases between them. The length of the CDR3 is 13 residues. Germline lookup yields CDR1 SGHTA and CDR2 FQGTGA. The CDR3 is CASSSLSTDTQYF. The CDR3 nucleotides read TGTGCCAGCAGTTCACTTAGCACAGATACGCAGTATTTT.